This record looks at one T cell receptor beta chain sequence and its context. There are many counts of this clonotype. Its binding antigen is unknown. Base-call qualities are not available, and no considerably larger clone is one nucleotide away. Library prep was done by 5' RACE. Instrument used: Illumina HiSeq 2500. A second PCR of roughly 6 to 11 cycles was run with a J-beta primer mix and a sample-barcoded 5' primer. Each TCR beta cDNA molecule received a unique molecular identifier from a template-switch 5' adaptor carrying 12 random nucleotides. At least 3 million CDR3-containing paired-end reads were obtained from each sample. First-strand cDNA synthesis was performed from all RNA using the Mint cDNA synthesis kit, with priming by a TRBC-specific oligonucleotide. Following uracil-DNA glycosylase treatment, all cDNA underwent a first 18-cycle PCR with the universal primers M1SS and BC2_uni_R. Per the authors' processing: Each sample was normalized by randomly selecting 1 million high-quality reads, each carrying a distinct molecular identifier. Instead of being binned into consensus sequences, reads with shared molecular identifiers were discarded. MiTCR, set to a Q25 quality threshold and the strictest error-elimination algorithm, was used for CDR3 identification, clonotype clustering and error correction. Lower-bound total TCR beta diversity was estimated with a nonparametric unseen species model using Euler transformation. TCRdb itself trimmed the public reads at Q25 with fastp, ran MiXCR and retained productive beta chains. Merged by CDR3 protein, the rows form single entries marked with the most common genes and DNA. The V and J calls here are based on TCRdb, not the publication. Present in this sample are more than 550,000 distinct CDR3 sequences, roughly 20% of which were seen just once. Together, the top ten hold less than 25% of the sample.

The cysteine opens and the phenylalanine closes a CDR3 of 12 amino acids. Of the read, only the CDR3 DNA is kept; its 36 bases are in frame from base 1. The V end loses 4 bases and the J end loses 1 base, and a stretch of 4 bases separates them. The germline V gene provides CDR1 SGHVS and CDR2 FQNEAQ. Systemically healthy Caucasian individuals from Russia, 35 to 40 in total and aged about 6 to 90 years, were included as donors. Ten milliliters of peripheral blood were drawn from each donor into EDTA-treated Vacutainer tubes. PBMCs were isolated by Ficoll-Paque density-gradient centrifugation, with at least 6.5 million obtained per sample. Trizol reagent was used to extract total RNA from PBMCs, with at least 5.5 micrograms per sample. For every donor, flow cytometry on a PBMC aliquot measured the percentage of naive CD45RAhigh/CD27high T cells. This sample stems from a study of blood T cells in healthy people across ages (dated by TCRdb to about 2015). Background on the whole study: In model experiments, template switching captured roughly one uniquely barcoded TCR beta cDNA molecule for every two T cells. To track age-related changes in TCR beta repertoire diversity, the study relied on deep sequencing normalized with unique cDNA molecular identifiers. The donors were split into four age groups: young (average approximately 16 years), middle-aged (about 40), aged (roughly 68) and long-lived (about 82). Donors of different ages were randomly distributed across sequencing lanes to avoid experimental bias. Two additional independent replicas of 1 million unique cDNA reads from the same blood draw were analyzed for two donors (one aged 18 to 29 and one aged 80 or older). The research as a whole found: The CMV infection status of donors was not known, potentially confounding age-related changes in expanded clonotypes. The percentage of naive T cells measured by flow cytometry correlated strongly with observed TCR beta diversity. Since profiling was done on bulk unsorted PBMCs, naive and antigen-experienced compartments could not be conclusively compared. Estimates of total diversity based on one million sequenced T cells were considered lower bounds and underestimates. As age increased, observed TCR beta diversity per million T cells dropped in a roughly linear way, and a significant reduction was already evident by age 40. Compared with the aged group, the long-lived group had more naive CD4+ T cells, fewer expanded clones and increased TCR diversity, suggesting age selection.

Recombination linked TRBV7-8 to TRBJ2-5; no confident D gene assignment can be made. Sample: blood. This clonotype originated in a man between 65 and 85 years old in good health. The CDR3 protein is CASSSLQETQYF. The DNA reads as follows: TGTGCCAGCAGCTCCCTCCAAGAGACCCAGTACTTC.